These 14 T cell receptor beta chains were all obtained from the same sample, sequenced in a study of T cell responses to AZD1222 COVID-19 vaccine. Profiled with immunoSEQ multiplex PCR; TCRdb holds only in-frame clones, not every one. The table records approximately 100,000 clones, about 86% of them present only once. Sequencing was performed on peripheral blood, taken on day 0 of AZD1222 vaccination. These receptors all stem from an adult in good health.

The chain carries TRBV4-3 and TRBJ1-2, with a possible D match to TRBD1 (5 bases). Deletions cut 0 bases from V and 4 bases from J, with 9 bases between. This CDR3 has 14 amino acids. CDR1 and CDR2 from the germline V gene are LGHNA and YSLEER. The CDR3 sequence: CASSQEGGTYGYTF. The CDR3 bases are TGCGCCAGCAGCCAAGAGGGAGGGACCTATGGCTACACCTTC.

The rearrangement joins TRBV28 to TRBJ1-2; tentatively, D is TRBD1 (5 bases). Per germline, CDR1 MDHEN and CDR2 SYDVKM. Trimming took off 5 bases at V and 4 bases at J, with 11 bases between the two ends. CDR3 size: 13 residues. DNA for the CDR3: TGTGCCAGCAGTCGGCAGGGTTCCTATGGCTACACCTTC. Protein product: CASSRQGSYGYTF.

The J gene is TRBJ1-2, the V gene TRBV5-1, with 7 bases identical to TRBD1. The V gene end was trimmed by 0 bases and the J gene end by 10 bases; junction bases not matched to a gene: 6. CDR3 size: 13 residues. Germline V gene lookup returns CDR1 SGHRS and CDR2 YFSETQ. CDR3: CASSLAGTAHYTF. As DNA, the CDR3 is TGCGCCAGCAGCTTGGCCGGGACAGCCCACTACACCTTC. Together with reference TRBV5-1 and TRBJ1-2, the CDR3 gives the full variable domain: KAGVTQTPRYLIKTRGQQVTLSCSPISGHRSVSWYQQTPGQGLQFLFEYFSETQRNKGNFPGRFSGRQFSNSRSEMNVSTLELGDSALYLCASSLAGTAHYTFGSGTRLTVV.

The chain recombines TRBV28 with TRBJ2-7; TRBD1 matches at 7 bases. Germline V lookup: CDR1 MDHEN, CDR2 SYDVKM. This CDR3 spans 15 amino acids. J lost 7 bases, V lost 6 bases, and 15 bases had no gene match. This chain's CDR3 is CASSPGDRDSGEQYF. The CDR3 DNA follows: TGTGCCAGCAGCCCCGGGGACAGAGACTCGGGGGAGCAGTACTTC. The full variable domain, with the rest looked up from reference TRBV28 and TRBJ2-7, is DVKVTQSSRYLVKRTGEKVFLECVQDMDHENMFWYRQDPGLGLRLIYFSYDVKMKEKGDIPEGYSVSREKKERFSLILESASTNQTSMYLCASSPGDRDSGEQYFGPGTRLTVT.

The chain has TRBV2 and TRBJ1-3; D is ambiguous. The CDR3 covers 16 residues. The V end lost 2 bases, the J end lost 0 bases, and 11 bases lay between the germline ends. The germline CDR1 and CDR2 sequences are SNHLY and FYNNEI. DNA of the CDR3: TGTGCCAGCAGTGAACAGCCGATCCTCTCTGGAAACACCATATATTTT. Protein: CASSEQPILSGNTIYF.

V and J are TRBV9 and TRBJ2-1, with D maybe TRBD2 (5 bases). V was shortened by 0 bases and J by 2 bases, with 9 bases between the two germline ends. The germline CDR1 and CDR2 sequences are SGDLS and YYNGEE. The CDR3 is 15 residues long. CDR3 loop: CASSVDEGPYNEQFF. The DNA for the CDR3 is TGTGCCAGCAGCGTAGATGAGGGCCCCTACAATGAGCAGTTCTTC. Full variable domain (rest looked up from reference TRBV9 and TRBJ2-1): DSGVTQTPKHLITATGQRVTLRCSPRSGDLSVYWYQQSLDQGLQFLIQYYNGEERAKGNILERFSAQQFPDLHSELNLSSLELGDSALYFCASSVDEGPYNEQFFGPGTRLTVL.

This clone was detected only once. The V gene is TRBV11-3, the J gene TRBJ2-1, with TRBD2 matching over 7 bases. J lost 8 bases, V lost 1 base, and 2 bases had no gene match. This CDR3 region has 13 residues. The germline V gene has CDR1 SGHNT and CDR2 YENEEA. The CDR3: CASSLGGRDEQFF. DNA for the CDR3: TGTGCCAGCAGCTTAGGCGGGAGAGATGAGCAGTTCTTC.

This sequence joins TRBV30 and TRBJ2-7, with D tentatively TRBD1 (7 bases). The CDR3 loop spans 18 amino acids. Germline CDR1 reads GTSNPN; CDR2 reads SVGIG (reference sequence). Trimming pared 2 bases from V and 2 bases from J, leaving 25 bases between. The CDR3 loop reads CAWSPGVYRGRTPYEQYF. CDR3 DNA sequence: TGTGCCTGGAGTCCGGGGGTCTACAGGGGACGGACCCCCTACGAGCAGTACTTC.

This clone appeared once. The chain uses TRBV28 and TRBJ1-2; D is unresolved. Germline CDR1 MDHEN, CDR2 SYDVKM. V lost 4 bases to trimming and J lost 4 bases, with 16 bases between them. The CDR3 loop spans 15 amino acids. Here the CDR3 reads CASSSVSDDGYGYTF. The DNA for the CDR3 is TGTGCCAGCAGTTCCGTTTCGGACGACGGCTATGGCTACACCTTC.

V is TRBV6-1 and J is TRBJ1-5; 8 bases map to TRBD1. V gave up 4 bases and J gave up 3 bases; unmatched junction bases: 8. The CDR3 covers 16 residues. Germline CDR1 is MNHNS and CDR2 is SASEGT. This chain's CDR3 is CASSGTDRGYNQPQHF. The DNA for the CDR3 is TGTGCCAGCAGTGGGACCGACAGGGGCTACAATCAGCCCCAGCATTTT.

This clone was detected once. The chain employs TRBV6-5 and TRBJ2-5, with a possible D match to TRBD2 (6 bases). Germline CDR1 reads MNHEY; CDR2 reads SVGAGI. The V end was cut by 5 bases, the J end by 1 base, with 11 bases between. This CDR3 is built from 14 residues. CDR3 in amino acids: CASSPEGLQETQYF. The DNA of the CDR3 is TGTGCCAGCAGTCCGGAGGGCCTCCAAGAGACCCAGTACTTC.

This clone was detected only once. The rearrangement joins TRBV7-9 to TRBJ2-4; no clear D gene. CDR3 size: 16 residues. Germline CDR1 reads SEHNR; CDR2 reads FQNEAQ (reference sequence). The V end was cut by 5 bases, the J end by 1 base, with 15 bases between. In nucleotides, the CDR3 is TGTGCCAGCAGCGAGAACCCCGGAAGGGCCAAAAACATTCAGTACTTC. As protein: CASSENPGRAKNIQYF.

This rearrangement joins TRBV3-1 (or the pseudogene TRBV3-2) to TRBJ2-5; 8 nucleotides line up with TRBD1. The CDR3 sequence is 15 residues long. Germline V gene sequence: CDR1 LGHDT, CDR2 YNNKEL (reference sequence). V gave up 6 bases and J gave up 2 bases; unmatched junction bases: 8. This CDR3 reads CASRNGTGIQETQYF. DNA of the CDR3: TGTGCCAGCAGAAACGGGACAGGTATTCAAGAGACCCAGTACTTC.

The chain couples TRBV15 to TRBJ2-2, with 7 bases lining up with TRBD1. Germline trimming cut 7 bases from V and 2 bases from J; bases unmatched to any gene: 7. Germline CDR1 reads LNHNV; CDR2 reads YYDKDF (reference sequence). This CDR3 spans 15 amino acids. The CDR3 loop is CATTLTGLNTGELFF. CDR3 DNA: TGTGCCACCACCTTGACAGGGCTCAACACCGGGGAGCTGTTTTTT.